Listed below are T cell receptor beta chains from one sample, sequenced in a study of blood T cells in healthy people across ages. Each CDR3 protein gets one entry after TCRdb re-called the 5' RACE reads with MiXCR. The data show about 650,000 distinct CDR3 sequences, approximately 31% seen once. Sequenced sample: blood. The source is a woman at least 80 years old in good health. Each CDR3 is given with its conserved first and last residue. The D gene is left open where the match is weak. Clone size is shown for a subset of rows, as once, few, many or a class of expanded clone.

DNA | CDR3 | V | D | J | size
TGTGCCAGTAGAGCCCGGACAGGGCCTCAGCCCCAGCATTTT | CASRARTGPQPQHF | TRBV6-6 | TRBD1 | TRBJ1-5 | -
TGTGCCAGCAGCTTAGCCCAGGGCCAATACGAGCAGTACTTC | CASSLAQGQYEQYF | TRBV7-2 | - | TRBJ2-7 | many
TGTGCCAGCAGCTTTTGGGGACAGGGGTACTCTGGGGCCAACGTCCGGACTTTC | CASSFWGQGYSGANVRTF | TRBV7-2 | TRBD1 | TRBJ2-6 | -
TGTGCCAGCAGCTTAGTGGTTAGCTCATACAATGAGCAGTTCTTC | CASSLVVSSYNEQFF | TRBV7-2 | - | TRBJ2-1 | many
TGCGCCAGCAGCCTAAACCCCCAATCTGGCACCGGGGAGCTGTTTTTT | CASSLNPQSGTGELFF | TRBV5-1 | - | TRBJ2-2 | few
TGTGCCTGGGGGAAAGGGGTAGGCGAAAAACTGTTTTTT | CAWGKGVGEKLFF | TRBV30 | - | TRBJ1-4 | many
TGCGCCAGCAGCTTGTCGGTAGCGGGGGCCAACAATGAGCAGTTCTTC | CASSLSVAGANNEQFF | TRBV5-1 | TRBD2 | TRBJ2-1 | few
TGTGCCAGCAGTTATCCGGGACAGGGGACGAATGAGCAGTTCTTC | CASSYPGQGTNEQFF | TRBV6-6 | TRBD1 | TRBJ2-1 | many
TGCGCCAGCAACACAGGGGTGGAGACCGGGGAGCTGTTTTTT | CASNTGVETGELFF | TRBV5-1 | TRBD1 | TRBJ2-2 | -
TGCAGTGCTCGGGTTCTTTACGAGCAGTACTTC | CSARVLYEQYF | TRBV20-1 | - | TRBJ2-7 | -
TGTGCCAGCAGACCCCTAACCTCCGGGACAGGGGTCACTGAAGCTTTCTTT | CASRPLTSGTGVTEAFF | TRBV6-1 | TRBD1 | TRBJ1-1 | many
TGCAGTGCTACAGTGGGGACAGGGGGTTTGAATGAGCAGTTCTTC | CSATVGTGGLNEQFF | TRBV20-1 | TRBD1 | TRBJ2-1 | many
TGTGCCAGCAGTTTGAAACCGGATACTAGGTCGCGTGAGCAGTTCTTC | CASSLKPDTRSREQFF | TRBV27 | - | TRBJ2-1 | -
TGTGCCAGCAGCCAAGGCTGGGACAGGTCAACTAATGAAAAACTGTTTTTT | CASSQGWDRSTNEKLFF | TRBV4-2 | TRBD1 | TRBJ1-4 | many
TGTGCCAGCAGCCAAGCGAGGGACACTGAAGCTTTCTTT | CASSQARDTEAFF | TRBV4-2 | - | TRBJ1-1 | -
TGTGCCAGCAGAACGGGAGCAGATACGCAGTATTTT | CASRTGADTQYF | TRBV6-5 | - | TRBJ2-3 | many
TGTGCCAGCAGTTTAGTCCCCGGACGGACTAGCAATCAGCCCCAGCATTTT | CASSLVPGRTSNQPQHF | TRBV12-3/TRBV12-4 | - | TRBJ1-5 | many
TGTGCCAGCAGCCTATCGGACGGGGACACAGATACGCAGTATTTT | CASSLSDGDTDTQYF | TRBV7-6 | - | TRBJ2-3 | many
TGTGCCAGCAGCTTCAAGGGGTCCACCGGGGAGCTGTTTTTT | CASSFKGSTGELFF | TRBV7-6 | - | TRBJ2-2 | -
TGCAGTGCTAGTGTAACTAGCGGGGGAAGCAATGAGCAGTACTTC | CSASVTSGGSNEQYF | TRBV20-1 | TRBD2 | TRBJ2-7 | -
TGTGCCAGCAGTCGACCAACTAGCCCCCAAGAGACCCAGTACTTC | CASSRPTSPQETQYF | TRBV6-2/TRBV6-3 | - | TRBJ2-5 | -
TGTGCCAGCAGCTTGGCCCCCGGGACAGCCTACGAGCAGTACTTC | CASSLAPGTAYEQYF | TRBV7-6 | TRBD1 | TRBJ2-7 | many
TGCGCCAGCAGCCAAGGTAGGACCGGGGGGGGCCAGGAAGAGACCCAGTACTTC | CASSQGRTGGGQEETQYF | TRBV4-1 | TRBD2 | TRBJ2-5 | -
TGTGCCAGCAGTTTCGGGTCAAACTACGAGCAGTACTTC | CASSFGSNYEQYF | TRBV28 | - | TRBJ2-7 | many
TGTGCCAGCAGTACAGAGAGCACAGATACGCAGTATTTT | CASSTESTDTQYF | TRBV12-3/TRBV12-4 | - | TRBJ2-3 | -
TGTGCCAGCAGCTTAATGGCCACTAGTCATACGCAGTATTTT | CASSLMATSHTQYF | TRBV7-3 | - | TRBJ2-3 | many
TGTGCCAGCAGCCGAGACAGCGGGGCCCCCTACGAGCAGTACTTC | CASSRDSGAPYEQYF | TRBV7-2 | TRBD2 | TRBJ2-7 | many
TGTGCCAGCAGCATTACCGTGGTGGGGGACACCACCTATGGCTACACCTTC | CASSITVVGDTTYGYTF | TRBV7-2 | - | TRBJ1-2 | many
TGTGCTAGTGGTTTGGTAGTCGGCAGCCCTATGAACACTGAAGCTTTCTTT | CASGLVVGSPMNTEAFF | TRBV12-5 | - | TRBJ1-1 | -
TGTGCCAGCAGCTTAGGGTACAGCTCCTACAATGAGCAGTTCTTC | CASSLGYSSYNEQFF | TRBV7-2 | - | TRBJ2-1 | many
TGCAGTGCTAGTCATATGCTAGCGGAGACACTGGATGAGCAGTTCTTC | CSASHMLAETLDEQFF | TRBV20-1 | TRBD2 | TRBJ2-1 | -
TGTGCCTGGAGTACGGTTAACTATGGCTACACCTTC | CAWSTVNYGYTF | TRBV30 | - | TRBJ1-2 | -
TGTGCCAGCAGTCTTCAAAGGACACCCTACACCTTC | CASSLQRTPYTF | TRBV28 | - | TRBJ1-2 | -
TGTGCCAGTAGTATAGATGTGGGGGGGCCCGCAGATACGCAGTATTTT | CASSIDVGGPADTQYF | TRBV19 | - | TRBJ2-3 | -
TGTGCCTCCTGTGGGCTAGCGGGGGTGGAGCAGTTCTTC | CASCGLAGVEQFF | TRBV10-3 | TRBD2 | TRBJ2-1 | many
TGCAGCGTTGAAACAAGCTCCTACAATGAGCAGTTCTTC | CSVETSSYNEQFF | TRBV29-1 | - | TRBJ2-1 | many
TGTGCCAGCAGCTTAGGACTAGCGGGTCCCTACGAGCAGTACTTC | CASSLGLAGPYEQYF | TRBV7-9 | TRBD2 | TRBJ2-7 | -
TGTGCCAGCAGCCTTCCCTCCCCGCGGGGCACCGGGGAGCTGTTTTTT | CASSLPSPRGTGELFF | TRBV6-6 | - | TRBJ2-2 | -
TGTGCCAGCAGCTTAGGGGCTAGCGGGGACGAAGAGACCCAGTACTTC | CASSLGASGDEETQYF | TRBV7-3 | TRBD2 | TRBJ2-5 | many
TGTGCCAGCAGCCAGACAGGATTAAATGAGCAGTTCTTC | CASSQTGLNEQFF | TRBV12-3/TRBV12-4 | - | TRBJ2-1 | many
TGCAGTGCTAGAGATCGGGCGGCGGCCACAGATACGCAGTATTTT | CSARDRAAATDTQYF | TRBV20-1 | - | TRBJ2-3 | few